This T cell receptor (beta chain) is drawn from a study of CD8 T cells in ankylosing spondylitis. Points from the study as a whole: Reportedly, disease-linked clones are significantly enriched in ankylosing spondylitis patients' matched synovial fluid. Characteristic of ankylosing spondylitis blood, it appeared, was a TCR beta motif comprising roughly 8 highly homologous variants.

As the method for making TCR beta libraries, quantitative 5'-RACE with molecular barcodes was used. TCRdb re-called the 5' RACE reads through MiXCR, storing one row per CDR3 protein. Of some 130,000 distinct CDR3 sequences listed, about a tenth are singletons. This clonotype was observed a handful of times. The antigen is undetermined. This CDR3 is built from 11 residues. Germline V gene sequence: CDR1 SGHNT, CDR2 YENEEA. With 8 bases removed from V and 7 bases from J, the gap between germline ends came to 8 bases. The specimen was blood, either unsorted or a sorted T cell fraction (not recorded which). The receptor was isolated from a male donor with ankylosing spondylitis or in good health (not recorded which). This chain joins TRBV11-3 and TRBJ2-2; no clear D gene. This CDR3 reads CASRAGGELFF. CDR3 coding DNA: TGTGCCAGCCGAGCCGGCGGGGAGCTGTTTTTT.